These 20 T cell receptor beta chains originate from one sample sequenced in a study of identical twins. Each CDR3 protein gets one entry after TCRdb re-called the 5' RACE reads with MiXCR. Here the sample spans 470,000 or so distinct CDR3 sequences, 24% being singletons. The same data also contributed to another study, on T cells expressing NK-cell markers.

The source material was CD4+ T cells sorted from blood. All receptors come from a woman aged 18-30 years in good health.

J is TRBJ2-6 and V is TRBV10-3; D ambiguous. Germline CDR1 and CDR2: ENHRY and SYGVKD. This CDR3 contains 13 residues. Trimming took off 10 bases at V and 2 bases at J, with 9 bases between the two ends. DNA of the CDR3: TGTGCCAGCAGCACGACTGGGGCCAACGTCCTGACTTTC. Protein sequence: CASSTTGANVLTF.

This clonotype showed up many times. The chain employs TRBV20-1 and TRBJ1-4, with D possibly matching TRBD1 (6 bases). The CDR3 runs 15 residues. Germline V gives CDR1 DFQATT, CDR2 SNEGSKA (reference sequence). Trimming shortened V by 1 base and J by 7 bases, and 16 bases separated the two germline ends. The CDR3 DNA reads TGCAGTGCTAGAGCTTGGCAGGGGAGGGGTGAAAAACTGTTTTTT. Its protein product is CSARAWQGRGEKLFF.

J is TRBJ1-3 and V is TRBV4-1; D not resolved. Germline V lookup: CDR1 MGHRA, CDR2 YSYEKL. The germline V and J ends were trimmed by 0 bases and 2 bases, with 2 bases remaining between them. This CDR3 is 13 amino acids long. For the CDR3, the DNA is TGCGCCAGCAGCCAAGATGCTGGAAACACCATATATTTT. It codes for CASSQDAGNTIYF.

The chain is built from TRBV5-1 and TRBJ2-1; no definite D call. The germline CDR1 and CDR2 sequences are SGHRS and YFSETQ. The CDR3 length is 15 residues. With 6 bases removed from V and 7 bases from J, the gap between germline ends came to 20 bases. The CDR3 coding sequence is TGCGCCAGCACCCCTTATGGCAGTAGGATTAATGAGCAGTTCTTC. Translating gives CASTPYGSRINEQFF.

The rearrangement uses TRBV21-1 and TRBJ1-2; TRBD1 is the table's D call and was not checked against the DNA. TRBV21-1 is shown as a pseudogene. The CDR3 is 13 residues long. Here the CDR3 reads CASRETGNYGYTF. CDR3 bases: TGTGCCAGCAGAGAGACAGGGAACTATGGCTACACCTTC.

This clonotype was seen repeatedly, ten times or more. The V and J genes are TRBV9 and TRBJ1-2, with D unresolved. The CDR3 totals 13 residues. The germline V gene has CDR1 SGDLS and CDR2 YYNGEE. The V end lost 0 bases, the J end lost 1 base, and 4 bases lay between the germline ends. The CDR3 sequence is CASSVGSNYGYTF. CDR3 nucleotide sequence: TGTGCCAGCAGCGTAGGGAGTAACTATGGCTACACCTTC.

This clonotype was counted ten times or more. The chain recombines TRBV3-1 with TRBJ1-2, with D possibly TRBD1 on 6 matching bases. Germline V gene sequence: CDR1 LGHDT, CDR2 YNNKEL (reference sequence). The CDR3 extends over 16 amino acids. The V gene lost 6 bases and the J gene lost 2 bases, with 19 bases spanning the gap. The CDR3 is CASSHRETGGNYGYTF. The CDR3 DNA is TGTGCCAGCAGTCACCGTGAGACAGGAGGGAACTATGGCTACACCTTC.

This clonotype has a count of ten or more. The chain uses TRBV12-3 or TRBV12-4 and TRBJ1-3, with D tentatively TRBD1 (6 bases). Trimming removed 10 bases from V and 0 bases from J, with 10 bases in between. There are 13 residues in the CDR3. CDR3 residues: CATGAASGNTIYF. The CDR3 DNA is TGTGCCACAGGGGCAGCCTCTGGAAACACCATATATTTT.

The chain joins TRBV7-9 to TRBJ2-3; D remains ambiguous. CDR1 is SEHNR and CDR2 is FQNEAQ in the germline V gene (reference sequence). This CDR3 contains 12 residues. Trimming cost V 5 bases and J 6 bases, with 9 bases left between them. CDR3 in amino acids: CASSQLKDTQYF. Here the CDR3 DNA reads TGTGCCAGCAGCCAACTCAAGGATACGCAGTATTTT.

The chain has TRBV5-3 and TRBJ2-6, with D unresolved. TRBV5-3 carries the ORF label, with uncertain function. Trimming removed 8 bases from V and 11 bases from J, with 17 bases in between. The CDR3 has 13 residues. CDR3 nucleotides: TGTGCCAGCAGCCCTGGGGTCCTCTACGTCCTGACTTTC. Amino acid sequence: CASSPGVLYVLTF.

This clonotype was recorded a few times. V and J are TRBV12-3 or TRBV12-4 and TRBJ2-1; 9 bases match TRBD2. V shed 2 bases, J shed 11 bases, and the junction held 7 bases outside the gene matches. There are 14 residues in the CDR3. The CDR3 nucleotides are TGTGCCAGCAGTTTAAGGGAGCGGGGGGCTCAGCAGTTCTTC. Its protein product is CASSLRERGAQQFF.

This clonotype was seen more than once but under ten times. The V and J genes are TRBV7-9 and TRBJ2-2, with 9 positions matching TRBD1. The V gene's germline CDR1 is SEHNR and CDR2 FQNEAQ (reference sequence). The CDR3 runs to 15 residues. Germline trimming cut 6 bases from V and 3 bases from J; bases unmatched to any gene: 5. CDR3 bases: TGTGCCAGCAGATCCGGGACAGGGTACACCGGGGAGCTGTTTTTT. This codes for CASRSGTGYTGELFF.

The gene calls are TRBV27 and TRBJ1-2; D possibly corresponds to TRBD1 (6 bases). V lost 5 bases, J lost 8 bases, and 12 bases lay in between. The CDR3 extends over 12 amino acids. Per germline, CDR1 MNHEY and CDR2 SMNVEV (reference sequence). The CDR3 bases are TGTGCCAGCAGTCCCGCCAGGGGAGGCTACACCTTC. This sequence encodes CASSPARGGYTF.

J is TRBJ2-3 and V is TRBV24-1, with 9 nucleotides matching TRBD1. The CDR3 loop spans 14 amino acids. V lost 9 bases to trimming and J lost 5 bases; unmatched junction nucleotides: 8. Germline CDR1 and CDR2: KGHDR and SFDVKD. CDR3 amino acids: CATPQGARGDTQYF. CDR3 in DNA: TGTGCCACCCCACAGGGGGCGAGGGGAGATACGCAGTATTTT.

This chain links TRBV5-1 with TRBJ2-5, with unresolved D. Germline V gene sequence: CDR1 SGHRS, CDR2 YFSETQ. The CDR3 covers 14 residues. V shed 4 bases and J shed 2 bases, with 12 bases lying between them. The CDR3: CASSRQPSQETQYF. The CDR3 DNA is TGCGCCAGCAGCCGCCAGCCCAGTCAAGAGACCCAGTACTTC.

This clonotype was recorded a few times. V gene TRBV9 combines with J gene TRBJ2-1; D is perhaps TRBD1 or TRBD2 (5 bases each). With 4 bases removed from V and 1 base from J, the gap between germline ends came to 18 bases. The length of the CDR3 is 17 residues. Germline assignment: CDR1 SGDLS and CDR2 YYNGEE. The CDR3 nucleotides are TGTGCCAGCAGCCTGGGGGACGTCAGGAGTTCCTACAATGAGCAGTTCTTC. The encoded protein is CASSLGDVRSSYNEQFF.

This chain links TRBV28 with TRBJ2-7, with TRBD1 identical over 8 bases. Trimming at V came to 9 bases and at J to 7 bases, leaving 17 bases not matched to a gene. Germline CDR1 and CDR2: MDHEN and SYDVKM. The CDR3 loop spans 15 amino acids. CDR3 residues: CASRSVRAGDREQYF. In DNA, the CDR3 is TGTGCCAGTAGATCCGTGAGGGCAGGGGACAGGGAGCAGTACTTC.

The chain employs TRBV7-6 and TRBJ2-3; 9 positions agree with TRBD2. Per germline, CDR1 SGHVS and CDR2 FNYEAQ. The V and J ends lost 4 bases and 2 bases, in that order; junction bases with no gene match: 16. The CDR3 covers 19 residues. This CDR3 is CASSSGRPKAGGITDTQYF. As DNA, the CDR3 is TGTGCCAGCAGCTCAGGCAGGCCGAAAGCGGGGGGAATCACAGATACGCAGTATTTT.

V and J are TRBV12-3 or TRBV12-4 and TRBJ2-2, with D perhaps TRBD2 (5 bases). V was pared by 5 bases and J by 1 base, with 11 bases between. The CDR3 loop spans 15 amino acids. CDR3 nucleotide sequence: TGTGCCAGCAGTCCGAGCCGGGGGAACACCGGGGAGCTGTTTTTT. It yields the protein CASSPSRGNTGELFF.

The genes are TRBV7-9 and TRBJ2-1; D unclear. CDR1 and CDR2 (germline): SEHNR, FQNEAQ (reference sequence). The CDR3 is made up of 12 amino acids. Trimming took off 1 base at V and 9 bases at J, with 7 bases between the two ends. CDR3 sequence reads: CASSLEGLEQFF. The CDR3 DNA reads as TGTGCCAGCAGCTTAGAAGGGCTTGAGCAGTTCTTC.